The clone carrying this T cell receptor (beta chain) was seen more than once but under ten times. Its specificity is unknown. The data were obtained in a study of cytomegalovirus exposure and HLA in healthy donors. Use of 60 Vbeta and 13 Jbeta primers characterized the PCR. Profiled with immunoSEQ multiplex PCR; TCRdb holds only in-frame clones, not every one. The sample carries 100,000 to 150,000 clones, roughly four fifths recorded once. The CDR3 is 15 amino acids. Between the trimmed V and J ends, which lost 0 bases and 0 bases, there was a span of 9 bases. Looked up from germline, CDR1 is SGHDN and CDR2 is FVKESK. Study-wide results and limits: Earlier analysis looked at TCR beta V segments, and most were productive about 87% or about 30% of the time. 164 TCR beta chains were listed as cytomegalovirus-associated.

The chain carries TRBV14 and TRBJ2-7; D not certain. The clonotype was recovered from a woman younger than 35 in good health and CMV-seronegative. Sequencing was carried out using PBMCs. The chain's CDR3 is CASSQDSVRSYEQYF. The CDR3 coding sequence is TGTGCCAGCAGCCAAGATTCTGTCCGCTCCTACGAGCAGTACTTC.